This is a list of T cell receptor beta chains from one sample in a study of T cells after yellow fever vaccination. Via MiXCR, TCRdb re-called the 5' RACE reads, giving one row per CDR3 protein. The sample yields approximately 580,000 distinct CDR3 sequences, less than 20% seen once. The material was PBMCs, obtained about 5 days after the first yellow fever vaccination. The receptors were gathered from a young man who received the YFV17D yellow fever vaccine. Each CDR3 is given with its conserved first and last residue. A D gene is named only where the DNA matches it firmly. Not all rows give a size; the values are once, few, many and, for expanded clones, a class.

NA	many	TRBJ2-1	TRBV24-1	CATSDTTSNEQFF	TGTGCCACCAGTGATACGACTAGCAATGAGCAGTTCTTC
NA	few	TRBJ2-7	TRBV5-1	CASSSSVPLEQYF	TGCGCCAGCAGCTCGTCTGTACCCCTCGAGCAGTACTTC
TRBD1	few	TRBJ1-2	TRBV6-2/TRBV6-3	CASRPMDRILKYYGYTF	TGTGCCAGCAGACCCATGGACAGGATCCTAAAATACTATGGCTACACCTTC
NA	NA	TRBJ1-6	TRBV4-3	CASSRSWQPLNSPLHF	TGCGCCAGCAGCCGCTCGTGGCAGCCACTTAATTCACCCCTCCACTTT
NA	NA	TRBJ1-2	TRBV28	CASSLFQDYGYTF	TGTGCCAGCAGTTTATTCCAGGACTATGGCTACACCTTC
NA	NA	TRBJ2-1	TRBV12-3/TRBV12-4	CASSFQVQIEQFF	TGTGCCAGCAGTTTCCAGGTTCAGATTGAGCAGTTCTTC
NA	few	TRBJ2-5	TRBV20-1	CSARDSTYQETQYF	TGCAGTGCTAGAGATTCGACCTACCAAGAGACCCAGTACTTC
NA	few	TRBJ1-2	TRBV28	CASRLKRQYGYTF	TGTGCCAGCAGGCTGAAAAGACAGTATGGCTACACCTTC
NA	few	TRBJ1-6	TRBV20-1	CSARERGTALGNSPLHF	TGCAGTGCTAGGGAAAGAGGAACGGCGCTGGGTAATTCACCCCTCCACTTT
NA	few	TRBJ2-2	TRBV27	CASSLSRGGPFANTGELFF	TGTGCCAGCAGTTTATCGCGCGGGGGCCCGTTCGCGAACACCGGGGAGCTGTTTTTT
NA	NA	TRBJ2-7	TRBV4-2	CASSQDGRLGTGTHEQYF	TGTGCCAGCAGCCAAGACGGAAGGTTGGGAACAGGGACTCACGAGCAGTACTTC
TRBD1	few	TRBJ2-5	TRBV7-6	CASSLRPGQRETQYF	TGTGCCAGCAGCTTAAGACCGGGACAGCGAGAGACCCAGTACTTC
TRBD1	many	TRBJ2-3	TRBV27	CASNGQVGTDTQYF	TGTGCCAGCAACGGACAGGTCGGCACAGATACGCAGTATTTT
TRBD1	many	TRBJ2-1	TRBV12-3/TRBV12-4	CASTGLDRGYNEQFF	TGTGCCAGCACCGGGTTGGACAGGGGCTACAATGAGCAGTTCTTC
TRBD2	few	TRBJ2-5	TRBV7-7	CASSSPPGTSGGRETQYF	TGTGCTAGCAGCTCTCCCCCCGGGACTAGCGGGGGAAGAGAGACCCAGTACTTC
NA	NA	TRBJ1-1	TRBV7-2	CASSLGHNTEAFF	TGTGCCAGCAGCTTAGGCCATAACACTGAAGCTTTCTTT
TRBD2	many	TRBJ2-5	TRBV5-1	CASSSNGGGRETQYF	TGCGCCAGCAGCTCCAACGGGGGGGGCCGAGAGACCCAGTACTTC
NA	few	TRBJ2-4	TRBV20-1	CSARDPAIAKNIQYF	TGCAGTGCTAGAGATCCCGCTATAGCCAAAAACATTCAGTACTTC
NA	NA	TRBJ2-5	TRBV5-1	CASSSGMVGRETQYF	TGCGCCAGCAGCTCCGGAATGGTGGGCCGGGAGACCCAGTACTTC
NA	NA	TRBJ1-5	TRBV7-2	CASSPGPDSNQPQHF	TGTGCCAGCAGCCCGGGGCCTGATAGCAATCAGCCCCAGCATTTT
NA	NA	TRBJ1-6	TRBV10-3	CAIKGGENSPLHF	TGTGCCATCAAGGGCGGGGAGAATTCACCCCTCCACTTT
TRBD2	NA	TRBJ2-5	TRBV4-2	CASSQVESGGAGETQYF	TGTGCCAGCAGCCAAGTGGAAAGCGGGGGGGCTGGGGAGACCCAGTACTTC
NA	NA	TRBJ2-4	TRBV6-2/TRBV6-3	CASSPFIQGNIQYF	TGTGCCAGCAGTCCTTTTATACAGGGAAACATTCAGTACTTC
NA	NA	TRBJ1-6	TRBV7-9	CASRGGIGYSPLHF	TGTGCCAGCAGGGGAGGGATCGGGTATTCACCCCTCCACTTT
NA	many	TRBJ2-5	TRBV7-2	CASSKGPSQETQYF	TGTGCCAGCAGCAAAGGACCTTCCCAAGAGACCCAGTACTTC
NA	few	TRBJ2-3	TRBV6-6	CASSYYGVDTQYF	TGTGCCAGCAGTTACTACGGGGTGGATACGCAGTATTTT
NA	NA	TRBJ1-4	TRBV9	CASSVRAGDEKLFF	TGTGCCAGCAGCGTAAGGGCAGGGGATGAAAAACTGTTTTTT
NA	few	TRBJ2-3	TRBV5-1	CASSSGGPADTQYF	TGCGCCAGCAGCTCTGGAGGGCCCGCAGATACGCAGTATTTT
TRBD2	few	TRBJ2-2	TRBV5-8	CAARRGANTGELFF	TGTGCCGCCCGCCGGGGGGCGAACACCGGGGAGCTGTTTTTT